The text below deals with one T cell receptor (beta chain). Its specificity is not known. The entry originates in a study of monozygotic twins with cystic fibrosis. Study findings and constraints: Clonality was generally low (median about 0.0097), higher in the most severe patients. J usage was most co-twin-similar in 8 of 16 pairs, V in 13. Age, concordance and disease severity did not associate with shared CDR3 numbers.

Assay used: immunoSEQ multiplex PCR; TCRdb lists only in-frame clones, some missing. This table has roughly 26,000 clones, just over 90% appearing once. The CDR3 is made up of 14 amino acids. Trimming cost V 0 bases and J 0 bases, with 6 bases left between them. Per germline, CDR1 GTSNPN and CDR2 SVGIG (reference sequence). Material for sequencing was blood. V usage is TRBV30 and J usage is TRBJ1-3; D not resolved. This TCR came from a girl aged 2-10 years with cystic fibrosis. The CDR3 DNA reads TGTGCCTGGAGTGTTCCGGGCTCTGGAAACACCATATATTTT. Translating it yields CAWSVPGSGNTIYF.